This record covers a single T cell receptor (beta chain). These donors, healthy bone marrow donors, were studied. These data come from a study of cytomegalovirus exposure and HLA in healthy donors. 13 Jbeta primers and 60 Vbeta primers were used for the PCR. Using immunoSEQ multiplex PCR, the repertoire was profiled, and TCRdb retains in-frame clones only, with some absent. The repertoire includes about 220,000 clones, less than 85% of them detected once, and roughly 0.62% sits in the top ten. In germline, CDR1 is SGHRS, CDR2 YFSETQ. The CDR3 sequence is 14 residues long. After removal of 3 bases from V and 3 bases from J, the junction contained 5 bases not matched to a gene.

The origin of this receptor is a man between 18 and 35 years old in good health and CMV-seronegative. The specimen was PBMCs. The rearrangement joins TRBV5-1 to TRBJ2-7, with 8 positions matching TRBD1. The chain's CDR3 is CASSWKDRGYEQYF. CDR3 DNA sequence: TGCGCCAGCAGCTGGAAAGACAGGGGCTACGAGCAGTACTTC.